This TCR beta chain was captured in a study of shared clonotypes between healthy human individuals. This table comes from immunoSEQ multiplex PCR, and its TCRdb copy is limited to in-frame clones, with some not included. The sample lists roughly 890,000 clones; nearly 95% were seen once. Looked up from germline, CDR1 is SGDLS and CDR2 is YYNGEE. CDR3 size: 14 residues. Only CD45RO-negative cells positively selected for CCR7 counted as naive CD8 cells, so terminally differentiated effector memory CD45RA+ cells were excluded. Points on this clone: The junction shows a germline mismatch at one end, possibly a read error.

This chain joins TRBV9 and TRBJ2-1; D gene uncertain. The source is a man between 25 and 39 years old in good health. Material: naive CD8+ T cells sorted from blood. Here the CDR3 reads CASTVDNDGNEQFF. CDR3 DNA sequence: TGTGCCAGCACCGTAGACAACGACGGGAATGAGCAGTTCTTC.